Here is one TCR beta chain with its context. Its antigen is undetermined. Time point here: persistent/refractory GD, antithyroid drugs over 5 years with positive TRAb. PBMC-derived RNA was used for the TCR library. Peripheral blood, at nine milliliters, went into EDTA tubes. Combining iRepertoire HTBI primers with Arm-PCR of CDR3 regions, the authors built TCR beta libraries. TCRdb independently ran MiXCR on the multiplex PCR reads; one entry per CDR3 protein. In the table there are 600,000 to 800,000 distinct CDR3 sequences, 30% of which are singletons. The CDR3 is made up of 15 amino acids. The V end lost 1 base, the J end lost 1 base, and 10 bases lay between the germline ends. These data originate in a study of regulatory T cells in long-lasting Graves disease. Overall study findings and caveats: A greater number of public clonotypes (under 3,000) was shared by persistent patients than by new patients (approximately 880).

The TCR was taken from a female donor with Graves disease. V is TRBV12-3 or TRBV12-4 and J is TRBJ2-5; D unclear. The source was peripheral blood mononuclear cells (PBMCs), collected when the disease was refractory, from a patient treated with antithyroid drugs. DNA for the CDR3: TGTGCCAGCAGTTTAGGAGTGGCCAGCCAAGAGACCCAGTACTTC. Translating gives CASSLGVASQETQYF.